This T cell receptor beta chain was found in a study of vaccination and CD4 T cells after COVID-19. Whole-study context: Investigators took post-vaccine samples a median about 65 days after dose two, within a range of 14 to 241. Cells were stimulated with overlapping spike peptide pools from SARS-CoV-2, HCoV-NL63, HCoV-OC43 and HCoV-229E. Findings and caveats of the study: Among convalescent patients, a median around 86% of reactive clones emerged only after vaccination.

Treatment denoted: roughly ten-day PBMC culture with coronavirus spike peptide pools or control peptides (ViraFEST assay). Germline V gene data show CDR1 as SGHNT and CDR2 as YYREEE (reference sequence). The CDR3 runs to 16 residues. The J segment lost 0 bases and the V segment lost 4 bases, leaving 6 bases of the junction unmatched. The Oncomine TCR Beta short-read assay was what sequenced the DNA obtained from cultured CD4+ T cells. Via MiXCR, TCRdb re-called the PCR reads, giving one row per CDR3 protein. Of fewer than 13,000 distinct CDR3 sequences listed, about 60% are singletons. Turning to this clonotype: The antigen remains undetermined.

The chain links TRBV5-4 to TRBJ2-2; the match to TRBD1 covers 7 bases. The sequencing sample was made of CD4+ T cells from blood, cultured in vitro. The TCR sequence derives from a human donor who had recovered from COVID-19. The CDR3 loop is CASSTPGTANTGELFF. In DNA, the CDR3 is TGTGCCAGCAGCACCCCCGGGACAGCGAACACCGGGGAGCTGTTTTTT.